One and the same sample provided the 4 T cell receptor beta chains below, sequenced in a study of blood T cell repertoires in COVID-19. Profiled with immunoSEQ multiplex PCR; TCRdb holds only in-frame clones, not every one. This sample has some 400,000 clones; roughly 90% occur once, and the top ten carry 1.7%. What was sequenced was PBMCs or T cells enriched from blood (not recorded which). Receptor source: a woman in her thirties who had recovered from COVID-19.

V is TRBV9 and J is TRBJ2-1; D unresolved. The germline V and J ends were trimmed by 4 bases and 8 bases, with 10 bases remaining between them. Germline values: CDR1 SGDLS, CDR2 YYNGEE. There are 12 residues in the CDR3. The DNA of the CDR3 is TGTGCCAGCAGCCCCCCTATGTATGAGCAGTTCTTC. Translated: CASSPPMYEQFF.

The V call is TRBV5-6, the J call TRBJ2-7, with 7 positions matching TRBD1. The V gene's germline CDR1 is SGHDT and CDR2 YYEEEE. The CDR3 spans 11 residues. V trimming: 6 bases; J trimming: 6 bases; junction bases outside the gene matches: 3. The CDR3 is CASTSGGEQYF. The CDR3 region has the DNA TGTGCCAGCACCTCAGGGGGCGAGCAGTACTTC.

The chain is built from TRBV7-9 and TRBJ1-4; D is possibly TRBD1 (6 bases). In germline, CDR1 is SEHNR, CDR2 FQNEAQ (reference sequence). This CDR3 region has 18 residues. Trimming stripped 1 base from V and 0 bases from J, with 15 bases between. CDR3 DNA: TGTGCCAGCAGCTTAGATACGTGGGGGCTTGCAACTAATGAAAAACTGTTTTTT. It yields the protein CASSLDTWGLATNEKLFF.

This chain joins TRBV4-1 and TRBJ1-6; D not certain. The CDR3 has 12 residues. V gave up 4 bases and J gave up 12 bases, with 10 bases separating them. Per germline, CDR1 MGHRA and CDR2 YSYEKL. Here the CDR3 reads CASSRDPGPLHF. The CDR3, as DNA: TGCGCCAGCAGCCGCGACCCGGGACCCCTCCACTTT.